The source of this T cell receptor (beta chain) is a study of blood T cell repertoires in COVID-19. About the research overall: Sites in the United States, Italy and Spain provided acute and convalescent COVID-19 samples.

Enrollees, about 18 to 100 years old, lived in approximately 25 US areas. CDR1 is MNHEY, CDR2 SVGAGI, per germline. V dropped 7 bases and J dropped 4 bases, with 11 bases sitting between them. The CDR3 extends over 13 amino acids. In the original processing: Amplification of reference gene primers was used by the study to estimate nucleated cell counts. Using immunoSEQ multiplex PCR, the repertoire was profiled, and TCRdb retains in-frame clones only, with some absent. The V and J calls and clone size come from that table; D and trimming were worked out from the DNA. The data contain 200,000 to 300,000 clones, about 83% of them singletons.

The origin of this receptor is a woman in her forties or fifties who had recovered from COVID-19. The chain has TRBV6-5 and TRBJ1-5; D gene uncertain. The sample was PBMCs or T cells enriched from blood (not recorded which). DNA for the CDR3: TGTGCCAGCAAGGAGGGCTTGAATCAGCCCCAGCATTTT. Its protein is CASKEGLNQPQHF.